This entry describes one T cell receptor beta chain. This sample stems from a study of tumor and adjacent non-tumor tissue in lung cancer. The library came from three nested PCR rounds adapted from ARM-PCR protocols. TCRdb reprocessed the multiplex PCR reads with MiXCR, giving one entry per CDR3 protein. Here the sample spans over 130,000 distinct CDR3 sequences, around 66% being singletons. Trimming pared 5 bases from V and 2 bases from J, leaving 17 bases between. CDR3 length equals 15 residues. CDR1 and CDR2 (germline): DFQATT, SNEGSKA (reference sequence). This sample's RNA came from whole unsorted tissue.

Sample: lung tumor tissue. The chain couples TRBV20-1 to TRBJ2-3, with D maybe TRBD1 (6 bases). The TCR comes from a man aged 60 to 69 with small cell lung cancer. CDR3 DNA: TGCAGTGCTCACCCGGGACATGGAGTCACAGATACGCAGTATTTT. It yields the protein CSAHPGHGVTDTQYF.